Following are 27 T cell receptor beta chains from one sample sequenced in a study of STAT5B mutations in CD4+ large granular lymphocyte leukemia. Generated by immunoSEQ multiplex PCR, the TCRdb table keeps only in-frame clones and is missing some. The sample comprises approximately 20,000 clones, roughly 80% of which are singletons, and approximately 13% rests with the top ten. The sample comprised CD4+ T cells from blood buffy coats. The receptors stem from a human donor in good health.

As regards this clone: Germline and junction disagree at one end, which may indicate a read error. The rearrangement uses TRBV2 and TRBJ2-7, with unresolved D. This CDR3 is 12 amino acids long. The germline V gene has CDR1 SNHLY and CDR2 FYNNEI. In DNA form, the CDR3 reads TGTGCCAGCAGTGTAGGGTCAGAAGGAAAGAACTTC. Translated, it gives CASSVGSEGKNF.

The rearrangement links TRBV6-5 to TRBJ2-7; 7 bases are shared with TRBD1. The CDR3 is 13 amino acids. After removal of 5 bases from V and 3 bases from J, the junction contained 4 bases not matched to a gene. CDR1 and CDR2 from the germline V gene are MNHEY and SVGAGI. The CDR3: CASSRTGNYEQYF. The CDR3 nucleotides read TGTGCCAGCAGTAGGACAGGAAACTACGAGCAGTACTTC.

The CDR3 spells CASSSDLQETQYF. The CDR3 DNA is TGTGCCAGCAGCAGCGACCTCCAAGAGACCCAGTACTTC. The chain is built from TRBV7-9 and TRBJ2-5; D gene unclear. This CDR3 has 13 residues. Germline CDR1 reads SEHNR; CDR2 reads FQNEAQ (reference sequence). The V and J ends lost 5 bases and 1 base respectively, with 8 bases between them.

This chain joins TRBV19 and TRBJ2-5; perhaps TRBD1 as D (5 bases). V dropped 5 bases and J dropped 10 bases, with 17 bases sitting between them. CDR1 and CDR2 from the germline V gene are LNHDA and SQIVND (reference sequence). CDR3 length: 13 residues. CDR3 protein: CASSLDSFKGQYF. As DNA, the CDR3 is TGTGCCAGTAGTCTTGACAGCTTTAAGGGCCAGTACTTC.

This clone was seen a handful of times. V is TRBV27 and J is TRBJ1-2; 9 positions agree with TRBD1. Germline-derived CDR1 and CDR2 are MNHEY and SMNVEV (reference sequence). After removal of 2 bases from V and 8 bases from J, the junction contained 9 bases not matched to a gene. The CDR3 length is 15 residues. CDR3 residues: CASSLGGTGLGGYTF. CDR3 coding DNA: TGTGCCAGCAGTTTAGGGGGGACAGGGTTGGGAGGCTACACCTTC.

The rearrangement uses TRBV9 and TRBJ1-5; the D gene is possibly TRBD1 (6 bases). CDR3 size: 16 residues. Germline CDR1 reads SGDLS; CDR2 reads YYNGEE. V was pared by 4 bases and J by 4 bases, with 18 bases between. CDR3 loop: CASSPREGGPNQPQHF. The CDR3 DNA sequence: TGTGCCAGCAGCCCTCGGGAGGGGGGACCAAATCAGCCCCAGCATTTT.

The chain combines TRBV30 with TRBJ2-1; 8 bases map to TRBD1. CDR3 size: 13 residues. The ends lost 1 base at V and 10 bases at J; junction bases unmatched: 6. CDR1 and CDR2 (germline): GTSNPN, SVGIG (reference sequence). CDR3 nucleotide sequence: TGTGCCTGGAGTGGGACAGGGTCCAAAGAGCAGTTCTTC. Translating gives CAWSGTGSKEQFF.

The chain has TRBV9 and TRBJ2-3; D call uncertain. The V end was cut by 1 base, the J end by 3 bases, with 6 bases between. This CDR3 contains 13 residues. Looked up from germline, CDR1 is SGDLS and CDR2 is YYNGEE. The CDR3, as DNA: TGTGCCAGCAGCGTAATGCCTACAGATACGCAGTATTTT. Protein product: CASSVMPTDTQYF.

This CDR3 is CASSQGRSGWVGKLFF. Here the CDR3 DNA reads TGCGCCAGCAGCCAAGGTCGGAGCGGGTGGGTTGGAAAGCTGTTCTTC. This chain links TRBV4-1 with TRBJ2-1; TRBD2 is a possible D gene (6 bases). Germline CDR1 is MGHRA and CDR2 is YSYEKL. V lost 1 base and J 15 bases, leaving 25 bases between the germline ends. The CDR3 extends over 16 amino acids.

This clone was seen only once. The chain joins TRBV30 to TRBJ1-2, with TRBD1 as a possible D gene (6 bases). CDR3 length: 14 residues. V lost 0 bases and J 4 bases, leaving 12 bases between the germline ends. Germline lookup yields CDR1 GTSNPN and CDR2 SVGIG (reference sequence). CDR3: CAWSVRGSLYGYTF. CDR3 DNA: TGTGCCTGGAGTGTCAGGGGAAGTCTCTATGGCTACACCTTC.

The chain couples TRBV14 to TRBJ2-7, with 8 bases lining up with TRBD2. The V gene's germline CDR1 is SGHDN and CDR2 FVKESK. The CDR3 has 12 amino acids. The V and J ends lost 8 bases and 0 bases, in that order; junction bases with no gene match: 0. CDR3 sequence: CASGTSSYEQYF. The CDR3 DNA reads as TGTGCCAGCGGGACTAGCTCCTACGAGCAGTACTTC.

The CDR3 sequence is CASSFSGQGTDTQYF. The CDR3 DNA is TGTGCCAGCAGCTTCTCGGGACAAGGCACAGATACGCAGTATTTT. This chain joins TRBV7-8 and TRBJ2-3; maybe TRBD1 (6 bases). This CDR3 comprises 15 residues. The germline CDR1 and CDR2 sequences are SGHVS and FQNEAQ. The V and J ends lost 3 bases and 1 base respectively, with 11 bases between them. The complete variable domain, with remaining parts taken from reference TRBV7-8 and TRBJ2-3, reads GAGVSQSPRYKVAKRGQDVALRCDPISGHVSLFWYQQALGQGPEFLTYFQNEAQLDKSGLPSDRFFAERPEGSVSTLKIQRTQQEDSAVYLCASSFSGQGTDTQYFGPGTRLTVL.

The CDR3 nucleotides read TGTGCCAGCACCGAACATAGGAATGAAAAACTGTTTTTT. Amino acids: CASTEHRNEKLFF. The chain is built from TRBV6-1 and TRBJ1-4, with D unresolved. V dropped 7 bases and J dropped 5 bases, with 11 bases sitting between them. CDR1 and CDR2 (germline): MNHNS, SASEGT. The CDR3 is 13 residues long.

The chain carries TRBV5-6 and TRBJ1-2; possibly TRBD1 for D (5 bases). From germline, CDR1 is SGHDT and CDR2 YYEEEE. Trimming left V 5 bases short and J 7 bases short, with 18 bases between. There are 14 residues in the CDR3. The CDR3 spells CASSLEYGGTGYTF. The CDR3 nucleotides read TGTGCCAGCAGTCTGGAGTATGGGGGGACTGGCTACACCTTC.

Concerning this clone: Its ends do not fully match the called genes, so a read error is possible. The rearrangement uses TRBV19 and TRBJ2-7, with TRBD2 matching over 8 bases. This CDR3 region has 16 residues. The germline V gene encodes CDR1 LNHDA and CDR2 SQIVND (reference sequence). CDR3 sequence: CASSKRGSGKTYEQCF. In DNA form, the CDR3 reads TGTGCCAGTAGCAAGAGGGGTAGCGGGAAGACCTACGAGCAGTGCTTC.

The sample holds a few counts of this clone. The gene calls are TRBV18 and TRBJ2-6; 9 nucleotides agree with TRBD1. The CDR3 has 17 amino acids. V dropped 4 bases and J dropped 2; count of bases not matched to a gene: 6. Germline loops: CDR1 KGHSH, CDR2 LQKENI. CDR3 region: CASSQPGQGPGANVLTF. CDR3 nucleotides: TGTGCCAGCTCACAACCGGGACAGGGCCCTGGGGCCAACGTCCTGACTTTC.

This sequence joins TRBV28 and TRBJ1-2; a possible D gene is TRBD1 (5 bases). The V gene's germline CDR1 is MDHEN and CDR2 SYDVKM. V lost 6 bases and J 1 base, leaving 9 bases between the germline ends. The CDR3 contains 13 residues. CDR3 protein: CASRATVNYGYTF. The CDR3 nucleotides are TGTGCCAGCAGGGCGACAGTTAACTATGGCTACACCTTC.

This rearrangement joins TRBV6-1 to TRBJ1-6; TRBD1 is a possible D gene (6 bases). Germline V gene lookup returns CDR1 MNHNS and CDR2 SASEGT. V lost 8 bases and J lost 0, with 11 bases in between. This CDR3 has 15 residues. CDR3 sequence reads: CASHDRSSYNSPLHF. The CDR3 region has the DNA TGTGCCAGCCACGACAGGAGCTCCTATAATTCACCCCTCCACTTT.

This clone has only a few counts. V gene TRBV7-8 combines with J gene TRBJ2-3, with 12 nucleotides matching TRBD2. V trimming: 8 bases; J trimming: 0 bases; junction bases outside the gene matches: 0. Germline V gene sequence: CDR1 SGHVS, CDR2 FQNEAQ. CDR3 length: 14 amino acids. DNA of the CDR3: TGTGCCAGCGGGACTAGCGGGAGCACAGATACGCAGTATTTT. It translates to CASGTSGSTDTQYF.

The chain carries TRBV2 and TRBJ2-2, with D maybe TRBD2 (5 bases). This CDR3 is 12 amino acids long. The V end lost 6 bases, the J end lost 7 bases, and 9 bases lay between the germline ends. Germline CDR1 SNHLY, CDR2 FYNNEI. The CDR3 protein is CASSSRGGELFF. CDR3 DNA: TGTGCCAGCAGCTCCCGGGGCGGGGAGCTGTTTTTT. Looking up the rest from reference TRBV2 and TRBJ2-2 gives the full variable domain: EPEVTQTPSHQVTQMGQEVILRCVPISNHLYFYWYRQILGQKVEFLVSFYNNEISEKSEIFDDQFSVERPDGSNFTLKIRSTKLEDSAMYFCASSSRGGELFFGEGSRLTVL.

The rearrangement links TRBV5-1 to TRBJ1-1; D is unresolved. V was clipped by 4 bases and J by 1 base, with 11 bases between them. The germline gives CDR1 SGHRS, CDR2 YFSETQ. The CDR3 consists of 14 residues. Written as DNA, the CDR3 is TGCGCCAGCAGCGCTACCGGGAAGAACACTGAAGCTTTCTTT. Residues: CASSATGKNTEAFF.

The J gene is TRBJ1-4, the V gene TRBV4-1; maybe TRBD1 (5 bases). The V and J ends lost 0 bases and 5 bases respectively, with 13 bases between them. This CDR3 comprises 16 residues. Germline CDR1 reads MGHRA; CDR2 reads YSYEKL. The DNA of the CDR3 is TGCGCCAGCAGCCAAGATACGGGACGGATAAATGAAAAACTGTTTTTT. Translation gives CASSQDTGRINEKLFF.

The chain uses TRBV30 and TRBJ2-7, with D tentatively TRBD1 or TRBD2 (7 bases each). This CDR3 is built from 13 residues. Between the trimmed V and J ends, which lost 0 bases and 6 bases, there was a span of 12 bases. Germline V CDR1 and CDR2: GTSNPN, SVGIG (reference sequence). The CDR3 spells CAWSVDREGEQYF. CDR3 nucleotide sequence: TGTGCCTGGAGTGTCGACAGGGAGGGCGAGCAGTACTTC.

The V gene is TRBV5-4, the J gene TRBJ2-5, with D maybe TRBD2 (6 bases). This CDR3 is built from 14 residues. Germline assignment: CDR1 SGHNT and CDR2 YYREEE (reference sequence). The germline V and J ends were trimmed by 5 bases and 2 bases, with 13 bases remaining between them. This CDR3 reads CASRRGSLQETQYF. The CDR3, as DNA: TGTGCCAGCAGGCGGGGTTCCCTTCAAGAGACCCAGTACTTC.

This clone was counted a few times. The J gene is TRBJ2-7, the V gene TRBV10-2; perhaps TRBD2 as D (6 bases). This CDR3 is 15 amino acids long. Looked up from germline, CDR1 is WSHSY and CDR2 is SAAADI. Trimming took 4 bases from V and 9 from J, leaving 22 bases between them. The DNA for the CDR3 is TGCGCCAGCAGTGTTGGAGGCGGGACCGTTACGAGGCAGTACTTC. Translated: CASSVGGGTVTRQYF.

The rearrangement joins TRBV6-1 to TRBJ2-7; D not certain. The V end was cut by 5 bases, the J end by 3 bases, with 5 bases between. The CDR3 runs to 11 residues. The germline V gene encodes CDR1 MNHNS and CDR2 SASEGT. The CDR3 sequence: CASSLGYEQYF. CDR3 coding DNA: TGTGCCAGCAGTTTAGGCTACGAGCAGTACTTC.

This chain uses TRBV19 with TRBJ2-1; D not certain. The CDR3 covers 13 residues. Trimming took 7 bases from V and 3 from J, leaving 10 bases between them. Germline loops: CDR1 LNHDA, CDR2 SQIVND (reference sequence). This chain's CDR3 is CASTNGYYNEQFF. DNA for the CDR3: TGTGCCAGTACAAATGGCTACTACAATGAGCAGTTCTTC. The full variable domain, completed using reference TRBV19 and TRBJ2-1, is DGGITQSPKYLFRKEGQNVTLSCEQNLNHDAMYWYRQDPGQGLRLIYYSQIVNDFQKGDIAEGYSVSREKKESFPLTVTSAQKNPTAFYLCASTNGYYNEQFFGPGTRLTVL.